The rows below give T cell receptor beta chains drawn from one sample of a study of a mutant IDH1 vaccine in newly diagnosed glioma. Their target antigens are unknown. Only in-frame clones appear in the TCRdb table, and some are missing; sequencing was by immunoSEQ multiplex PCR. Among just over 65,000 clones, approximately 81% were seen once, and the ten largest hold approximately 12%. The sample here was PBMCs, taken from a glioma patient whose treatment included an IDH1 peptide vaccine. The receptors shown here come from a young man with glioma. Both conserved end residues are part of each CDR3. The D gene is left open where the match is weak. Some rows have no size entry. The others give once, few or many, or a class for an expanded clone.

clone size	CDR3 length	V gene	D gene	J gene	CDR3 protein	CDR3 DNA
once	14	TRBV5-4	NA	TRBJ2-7	CASSLGRQTYEQYF	TGTGCCAGCAGCTTGGGACGGCAGACCTACGAGCAGTACTTC
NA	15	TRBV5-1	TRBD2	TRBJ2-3	CASSLVLAGVDTQYF	TGCGCCAGCAGCTTAGTACTAGCGGGAGTAGATACGCAGTATTTT
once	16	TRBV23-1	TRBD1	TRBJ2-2	CATLLQAGGVNGELFF	TGCGCCACCTTACTCCAGGCAGGGGGAGTGAACGGGGAGCTGTTTTTT
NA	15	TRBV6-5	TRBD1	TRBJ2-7	CASSLTGTGDYEQYF	TGTGCCAGCAGCCTTACCGGGACAGGGGACTACGAGCAGTACTTC
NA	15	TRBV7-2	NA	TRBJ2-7	CASSPLTWSVSEQYF	TGTGCCAGCAGCCCGCTGACCTGGTCAGTAAGCGAGCAGTACTTC
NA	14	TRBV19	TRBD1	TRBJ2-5	CASSMVGQGETQYF	TGTGCCAGTAGTATGGTGGGACAGGGGGAGACCCAGTACTTC
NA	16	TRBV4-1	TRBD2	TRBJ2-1	CASSQGTSGGLNEQFF	TGCGCCAGCAGCCAAGGGACTAGCGGGGGGCTCAATGAGCAGTTCTTC
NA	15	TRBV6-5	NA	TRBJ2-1	CASHRTGGPYNEQFF	TGTGCCAGCCACCGCACGGGGGGCCCCTACAATGAGCAGTTCTTC
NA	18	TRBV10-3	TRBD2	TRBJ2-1	CAISESKTSGIAYNEQFF	TGTGCCATCAGTGAGTCGAAGACTAGCGGGATTGCCTACAATGAGCAGTTCTTC
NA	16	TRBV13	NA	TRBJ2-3	CASSQLGESGADTQYF	TGTGCCAGCAGCCAACTAGGGGAGTCGGGCGCAGATACGCAGTATTTT
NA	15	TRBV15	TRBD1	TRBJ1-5	CATSRDRGQGQPQHF	TGTGCCACCAGCAGAGACAGGGGGCAGGGTCAGCCCCAGCATTTT
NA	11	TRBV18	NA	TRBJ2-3	CASSRRDTQYF	TGTGCCAGCTCCCGGCGAGATACGCAGTATTTT
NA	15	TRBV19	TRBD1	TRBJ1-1	CASSTSGGLNTEAFF	TGTGCCAGTAGTACCTCAGGGGGCCTGAACACTGAAGCTTTCTTT
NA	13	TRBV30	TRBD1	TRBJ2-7	CAWSKDRVDEQYF	TGTGCCTGGAGTAAAGACAGGGTTGACGAGCAGTACTTC